The next 15 T cell receptor beta chains were all read from a single sample in a study of cytomegalovirus exposure and HLA in healthy donors. Produced via immunoSEQ multiplex PCR; TCRdb's table is partial and in-frame only. The repertoire holds around 74,000 clones, with about 85% as singletons. Specimen: PBMCs. These TCRs come from a man younger than 40 in good health and CMV-seronegative.

This clone has only one observation. The chain links TRBV28 to TRBJ2-3; possible D gene TRBD1, 6 bases. CDR1 is MDHEN, CDR2 SYDVKM, per germline. The CDR3 has 13 residues. Written as DNA, the CDR3 is TGTGCAACGAAGCAGGGGATAGCAGATACGCAGTATTTT. It is translated as CATKQGIADTQYF.

J is TRBJ1-2 and V is TRBV4-3; 8 nucleotides agree with TRBD1. This CDR3 spans 15 amino acids. Germline V gene data show CDR1 as LGHNA and CDR2 as YSLEER. Trimming at V came to 3 bases and at J to 8 bases, leaving 11 bases not matched to a gene. The CDR3 DNA follows: TGCGCCAGCAGCCAGAAGCCGGGACAGGCCCTAGGCTACACCTTC. It translates to CASSQKPGQALGYTF.

This clone appeared a few times. The chain recombines TRBV5-8 with TRBJ1-6; D possibly corresponds to TRBD1 (5 bases). CDR3 length: 17 residues. Germline CDR1 is SGHTS and CDR2 is YDEGEE. V was clipped by 4 bases and J by 0 bases, with 14 bases between them. As DNA, the CDR3 is TGTGCCAGCAGCGATGGGGCCACGAGCTCCTATAATTCACCCCTCCACTTT. Translated, it gives CASSDGATSSYNSPLHF.

The chain uses TRBV11-3 and TRBJ2-3; possible D gene TRBD1, 6 bases. CDR1 SGHNT and CDR2 YENEEA come from the germline V gene. The germline V and J ends were trimmed by 1 base and 2 bases, with 10 bases remaining between them. The CDR3 is made up of 15 amino acids. Here the CDR3 DNA reads TGTGCCAGCAGCTTAGGACAGGCGGACACAGATACGCAGTATTTT. Residues: CASSLGQADTDTQYF.

The chain employs TRBV19 and TRBJ2-5; D is perhaps TRBD2 (5 bases). V lost 5 bases, J lost 2 bases, and 9 bases lay in between. Germline CDR1 and CDR2: LNHDA and SQIVND (reference sequence). The CDR3 has 13 amino acids. The CDR3 region is CASSRERQETQYF. CDR3 DNA sequence: TGTGCCAGTAGTCGTGAGCGGCAAGAGACCCAGTACTTC.

The chain uses TRBV19 and TRBJ2-2; D might be TRBD2 (6 bases). Germline lookup yields CDR1 LNHDA and CDR2 SQIVND (reference sequence). This CDR3 contains 15 residues. Deletions cut 4 bases from V and 4 bases from J, with 13 bases between. The DNA for the CDR3 is TGTGCCAGTAGTAGTGCAGGGCGGGGCACCGGGGAGCTGTTTTTT. Amino acids: CASSSAGRGTGELFF.

This rearrangement joins TRBV28 to TRBJ2-2; TRBD1 agrees at 9 bases. The junction had 12 bases not matched to a gene; V was cut back by 6 bases and J by 7 bases. The CDR3 sequence is 16 residues long. CDR1 is MDHEN and CDR2 is SYDVKM in the germline V gene. The CDR3 protein is CASSQQDRGIFGELFF. For the CDR3, the DNA is TGTGCCAGCAGCCAACAAGACAGGGGGATTTTCGGGGAGCTGTTTTTT.

This chain links TRBV10-3 with TRBJ2-2; 11 positions agree with TRBD2. V lost 4 bases and J lost 5; bases outside the gene matches: 6. Germline values: CDR1 ENHRY, CDR2 SYGVKD. This CDR3 region has 16 residues. The CDR3 bases are TGTGCCATCAGTGGTTTAGCGGGAGGGCCGACCGGGGAGCTGTTTTTT. The encoded protein is CAISGLAGGPTGELFF.

There are a few counts of this clone. The chain has TRBV7-9 and TRBJ2-7; 9 positions agree with TRBD2. CDR3 length: 15 residues. Germline CDR1 SEHNR, CDR2 FQNEAQ (reference sequence). Trimming took 2 bases from V and 3 from J; bases not matched to a gene: 5. The CDR3 bases are TGTGCCAGCAGCTTATCCAGCGGGAGGAACTACGAGCAGTACGTC. Its protein is CASSLSSGRNYEQYV.

The V gene is TRBV7-9, the J gene TRBJ1-2, with a possible D match to TRBD1 (5 bases). Germline-derived CDR1 and CDR2 are SEHNR and FQNEAQ (reference sequence). CDR3 size: 14 residues. The V and J ends lost 4 bases and 2 bases respectively, with 11 bases between them. In DNA form, the CDR3 reads TGTGCCAGCAGCTACCCTTCAGGGAACTATGGCTACACCTTC. This translates into CASSYPSGNYGYTF. Looking up the rest from reference TRBV7-9 and TRBJ1-2 gives the full variable domain: DTGVSQNPRHKITKRGQNVTFRCDPISEHNRLYWYRQTLGQGPEFLTYFQNEAQLEKSRLLSDRFSAERPKGSFSTLEIQRTEQGDSAMYLCASSYPSGNYGYTFGSGTRLTVV.

The V call is TRBV28, the J call TRBJ2-2; 7 bases line up with TRBD1. Germline CDR1 reads MDHEN; CDR2 reads SYDVKM. With V trimmed by 5 bases and J by 6 bases, 6 bases remained unmatched. This CDR3 is built from 14 residues. CDR3 nucleotides: TGTGCCAGCAGTCCGACAGGGACGTCCGGGGAGCTGTTTTTT. Amino acids: CASSPTGTSGELFF.

This clone was recorded once. The chain has TRBV7-6 and TRBJ2-5, with 7 bases aligning to TRBD2. The length of the CDR3 is 15 residues. Losses at the gene ends were 2 bases for V and 2 bases for J; bases not matched to a gene: 5. From germline, CDR1 is SGHVS and CDR2 FNYEAQ. The CDR3 loop is CASSLSGGRQETQYF. CDR3 bases: TGTGCCAGCAGCTTATCGGGGGGAAGACAAGAGACCCAGTACTTC.

This rearrangement joins TRBV5-8 to TRBJ1-4, with a weak D call TRBD1 (6 bases). Germline CDR1 and CDR2: SGHTS and YDEGEE. This CDR3 region has 15 residues. Trimming took off 4 bases at V and 7 bases at J, with 17 bases between the two ends. CDR3 amino acids: CASSAFGGAREKLFF. The CDR3, as DNA: TGTGCCAGCAGCGCCTTTGGGGGGGCCCGTGAAAAACTGTTTTTT.

The J gene is TRBJ2-7, the V gene TRBV18, with D maybe TRBD1 (6 bases). Germline CDR1 is KGHSH and CDR2 is LQKENI. The CDR3 is made up of 15 amino acids. Trimming pared 0 bases from V and 1 base from J, leaving 10 bases between. CDR3 bases: TGTGCCAGCTCACCACCGAACAGGGTTTCCTACGAGCAGTACTTC. Amino acid sequence: CASSPPNRVSYEQYF.

The chain carries TRBV7-2 and TRBJ1-4, with 8 bases that match TRBD1. The length of the CDR3 is 16 residues. Germline V gene sequence: CDR1 SGHTA, CDR2 FQGNSA. Trimming at V came to 4 bases and at J to 4 bases, leaving 8 bases not matched to a gene. Here the CDR3 DNA reads TGTGCCAGCAGCTCGGCAGGGGGCGTCGGTAATGAAAAACTGTTTTTT. It encodes CASSSAGGVGNEKLFF.